This T cell receptor (beta chain) was captured in a study of blood T cells in healthy people across ages. Looking at the study overall: About one barcoded beta molecule per two T cells was the capture yield of template switching. General observations from the study: Those diversity estimates obtained from one million T cells were thought to be underestimates. Greater diversity and more naive CD4+ cells were seen in long-lived donors than in aged donors.

From germline, CDR1 is SGHTA and CDR2 FQGNSA. Trimming pared 5 bases from V and 7 bases from J, leaving 11 bases between. This CDR3 region has 13 residues. With respect to this clonotype: What it binds is not known.

PCR was performed a second time for roughly 7 to 12 cycles using a sample-barcoded 5' primer and a J-beta primer mix. Every individual sample yielded 2.5 million or more paired-end reads (each containing CDR3). TCRdb called the 5' RACE reads again in MiXCR, with one record for every CDR3 protein. The table records hundreds of thousands of distinct CDR3 sequences, around three fifths of them present only once. Sequencing input: blood. The sequence was obtained from a man between 60 and 70 years old in good health. The chain employs TRBV7-2 and TRBJ2-2; possibly TRBD1 or TRBD2 for D (5 bases each). For the CDR3, the DNA is TGTGCCAGCAGCCCGGGGCTGGGCGGGGAGCTGTTTTTT. This gives the protein CASSPGLGGELFF.